Listed here are 21 T cell receptor beta chains from one sample, sequenced in a study of blood T cell repertoires in COVID-19. Data came from immunoSEQ multiplex PCR; TCRdb stores just in-frame clones and leaves some out. This sample has some 120,000 clones, with approximately 84% found just once. The sample consisted of peripheral blood. These receptors came from a man between 65 and 85 years old with active or convalescent COVID-19.

Many counts were recorded for this clone. V is TRBV15 and J is TRBJ1-3, with 10 bases lining up with TRBD1. Germline-derived CDR1 and CDR2 are LNHNV and YYDKDF (reference sequence). The CDR3 contains 18 residues. Trimming at V came to 3 bases and at J to 0 bases, leaving 8 bases not matched to a gene. For the CDR3, the DNA is TGTGCCACCAGCAGTCCGACAGGGGGCCGCATCTCTGGAAACACCATATATTTT. Its translation: CATSSPTGGRISGNTIYF.

The chain is built from TRBV24-1 and TRBJ2-2; D gene ambiguous. This CDR3 contains 13 residues. The germline V and J ends were trimmed by 5 bases and 4 bases, with 7 bases remaining between them. Looked up from germline, CDR1 is KGHDR and CDR2 is SFDVKD. In DNA, the CDR3 is TGTGCCACCAGTGCGGTAATCACCGGGGAGCTGTTTTTT. This codes for CATSAVITGELFF.

Turning to this clone: Other nucleotide sequences from this sample produce the same CDR3. The chain combines TRBV12-3 or TRBV12-4 with TRBJ1-5; D remains unclear. Trimming pared 6 bases from V and 6 bases from J, leaving 9 bases between. The length of the CDR3 is 12 residues. The DNA of the CDR3 is TGTGCCAGCAGCCGGGGATCTCAGCCCCAGCATTTT. Protein sequence: CASSRGSQPQHF.

The V gene is TRBV11-2, the J gene TRBJ2-1; TRBD2 matches at 12 bases. Trimming cost V 5 bases and J 7 bases; bases outside gene matches: 9. The length of the CDR3 is 16 residues. Germline V CDR1 and CDR2: SGHAT, FQNNGV. CDR3 region: CASSADLAGGLNEQFF. For the CDR3, the DNA is TGTGCCAGCAGCGCGGACCTAGCGGGAGGGCTTAATGAGCAGTTCTTC.

This clone was detected once. This sequence joins TRBV10-1 and TRBJ2-7, with 12 bases lining up with TRBD2. Germline CDR1 and CDR2: WNHNN and SYGVQD (reference sequence). Trimming removed 4 bases from V and 2 bases from J; junction bases left unmatched: 12. This CDR3 comprises 18 residues. CDR3 amino acids: CASSANVLLAGGAYEQYF. The CDR3 DNA follows: TGCGCCAGCAGTGCGAACGTCCTGCTAGCGGGAGGGGCCTACGAGCAGTACTTC.

The chain joins TRBV28 to TRBJ2-2; 8 bases are shared with TRBD1. V lost 6 bases to trimming and J lost 0 bases; unmatched junction nucleotides: 12. Germline CDR1 and CDR2: MDHEN and SYDVKM. There are 18 residues in the CDR3. This CDR3 reads CASSSYLRGQANTGELFF. DNA of the CDR3: TGTGCCAGCAGCTCGTACCTGCGGGGACAGGCGAACACCGGGGAGCTGTTTTTT.

The rearrangement links TRBV9 to TRBJ1-4; the D gene is possibly TRBD1 (5 bases). The length of the CDR3 is 15 residues. Germline lookup yields CDR1 SGDLS and CDR2 YYNGEE. Between the trimmed V and J ends, which lost 3 bases and 7 bases, there was a span of 16 bases. The CDR3 DNA follows: TGTGCCAGCAGCGCAACCGGGACTCTTTTTGAAAAACTGTTTTTT. Amino acids: CASSATGTLFEKLFF.

DNA for the CDR3: TGTGCCAGCAGGCAACAGGGATCGAATGAGCAGTTCTTC. Amino acid sequence: CASRQQGSNEQFF. The J gene is TRBJ2-1, the V gene TRBV6-5; perhaps TRBD1 as D (6 bases). Looked up from germline, CDR1 is MNHEY and CDR2 is SVGAGI. The length of the CDR3 is 13 residues. V was clipped by 6 bases and J by 7 bases, with 13 bases between them.

In its sample, this clone was seen once. The V call is TRBV28, the J call TRBJ2-2; perhaps TRBD2 as D (6 bases). Germline lookup yields CDR1 MDHEN and CDR2 SYDVKM. Trimming left V 5 bases short and J 1 base short, with 11 bases between. The CDR3 covers 15 residues. This chain's CDR3 is CASSLRGLNTGELFF. Written as DNA, the CDR3 is TGTGCCAGCAGTCTTCGGGGACTGAACACCGGGGAGCTGTTTTTT.

J is TRBJ1-6 and V is TRBV5-1, with 8 bases that match TRBD1. The CDR3 is made up of 14 amino acids. CDR1 and CDR2 (germline): SGHRS, YFSETQ. Unmatched junction bases numbered 7, after V lost 4 bases and J lost 10 bases. CDR3 nucleotide sequence: TGCGCCAGCAGCCGGACAGGGCAGGAATCACCCCTCCACTTT. Translated: CASSRTGQESPLHF.

The chain links TRBV6-1 to TRBJ1-5; D remains ambiguous. The V end lost 2 bases, the J end lost 5 bases, and 13 bases lay between the germline ends. Per the germline V gene, CDR1 is MNHNS and CDR2 is SASEGT. CDR3 length: 15 residues. Written as DNA, the CDR3 is TGTGCCAGCAGTGAAAATTTTGGTAGTTATCAGCCCCAGCATTTT. It specifies CASSENFGSYQPQHF.

The chain combines TRBV19 with TRBJ1-1; TRBD1 matches 9 bases. J lost 4 bases, V lost 3 bases, and 9 bases had no gene match. CDR3 length equals 16 residues. CDR1 LNHDA and CDR2 SQIVND come from the germline V gene (reference sequence). As DNA, the CDR3 is TGTGCCAGTAGTATTGGGGGGACAGGGTGGTCCACTGAAGCTTTCTTT. Amino acid sequence: CASSIGGTGWSTEAFF. The entire variable domain, with the rest obtained from reference TRBV19 and TRBJ1-1, is as follows: DGGITQSPKYLFRKEGQNVTLSCEQNLNHDAMYWYRQDPGQGLRLIYYSQIVNDFQKGDIAEGYSVSREKKESFPLTVTSAQKNPTAFYLCASSIGGTGWSTEAFFGQGTRLTVV.

The gene calls are TRBV5-1 and TRBJ1-5, with D possibly matching TRBD1 (5 bases). V dropped 2 bases and J dropped 7 bases, with 13 bases sitting between them. Germline V gene sequence: CDR1 SGHRS, CDR2 YFSETQ. CDR3 size: 14 residues. The DNA of the CDR3 is TGCGCCAGCAGCTTAGGGCAGGGAGGACAGCCCCAGCATTTT. This gives the protein CASSLGQGGQPQHF.

This chain joins TRBV5-5 and TRBJ1-2, with 8 bases aligning to TRBD1. Germline assignment: CDR1 SGHKS and CDR2 YYEKEE (reference sequence). Trimming cost V 4 bases and J 7 bases; bases outside gene matches: 9. The CDR3 covers 14 residues. The CDR3 coding sequence is TGTGCCAGCAGCAGAGACCAGGGGGCGTTTGGCTACACCTTC. Protein sequence: CASSRDQGAFGYTF.

The J gene is TRBJ1-6, the V gene TRBV9, with D perhaps matching TRBD1 (6 bases). The V gene's germline CDR1 is SGDLS and CDR2 YYNGEE. Deletions cut 4 bases from V and 7 bases from J, with 15 bases between. CDR3 length: 15 residues. CDR3 nucleotides: TGTGCCAGCAGCCCCCGGGGGGCGTACAATTCACCCCTCCACTTT. As protein: CASSPRGAYNSPLHF.

The J gene is TRBJ2-3, the V gene TRBV6-5; D is undetermined. V lost 8 bases to trimming and J lost 0 bases, with 12 bases between them. This CDR3 comprises 14 residues. CDR1 is MNHEY and CDR2 is SVGAGI in the germline V gene. CDR3 sequence reads: CASCRSTSTDTQYF. CDR3 in DNA: TGTGCCAGCTGTCGGAGCACTAGCACAGATACGCAGTATTTT.

This rearrangement joins TRBV7-9 to TRBJ1-2; 7 bases align to TRBD1. V shed 1 base and J 7 bases; nucleotides not matched to a gene: 9. The CDR3 has 15 amino acids. CDR1 is SEHNR and CDR2 is FQNEAQ in the germline V gene (reference sequence). The CDR3 nucleotides read TGTGCCAGCAGCTTAGTGTCCGACAGGGCTGCTGGCTACACCTTC. Residues: CASSLVSDRAAGYTF.

This clone was seen more than once but under ten times. This sequence joins TRBV28 and TRBJ1-2; D is perhaps TRBD1 (6 bases). This CDR3 has 13 amino acids. CDR1 is MDHEN, CDR2 SYDVKM, per germline. The V end was cut by 3 bases, the J end by 6 bases, with 11 bases between. The CDR3 spells CASSFSRDNGYTF. CDR3 nucleotides: TGTGCCAGCAGTTTCTCCAGGGACAATGGCTACACCTTC.

V is TRBV10-3 and J is TRBJ2-6; D uncertain. The CDR3 is 16 residues long. V lost 8 bases and J 0 bases, leaving 14 bases between the germline ends. The germline V gene has CDR1 ENHRY and CDR2 SYGVKD. This CDR3 reads CAIGRQVSSGANVLTF. The DNA of the CDR3 is TGTGCCATCGGTCGGCAGGTTAGCTCTGGGGCCAACGTCCTGACTTTC.

The chain combines TRBV6-2 or TRBV6-3 with TRBJ1-4; D call uncertain. The CDR3 is made up of 17 amino acids. From germline, CDR1 is MNHEY and CDR2 SVGEGT. The V and J ends lost 3 bases and 0 bases respectively, with 14 bases between them. The CDR3 nucleotides are TGTGCCAGCAGTTATAGTTCGCAGGTTGCAACTAATGAAAAACTGTTTTTT. Its translation is CASSYSSQVATNEKLFF.

The chain couples TRBV6-5 to TRBJ2-2; possibly TRBD1 for D (6 bases). The germline gives CDR1 MNHEY, CDR2 SVGAGI. This CDR3 has 15 residues. Trimming took 6 bases from V and 9 from J, leaving 20 bases between them. CDR3 in amino acids: CASSPGTAGVRELFF. The CDR3 bases are TGTGCCAGCAGCCCAGGGACCGCAGGGGTAAGGGAGCTGTTTTTT.